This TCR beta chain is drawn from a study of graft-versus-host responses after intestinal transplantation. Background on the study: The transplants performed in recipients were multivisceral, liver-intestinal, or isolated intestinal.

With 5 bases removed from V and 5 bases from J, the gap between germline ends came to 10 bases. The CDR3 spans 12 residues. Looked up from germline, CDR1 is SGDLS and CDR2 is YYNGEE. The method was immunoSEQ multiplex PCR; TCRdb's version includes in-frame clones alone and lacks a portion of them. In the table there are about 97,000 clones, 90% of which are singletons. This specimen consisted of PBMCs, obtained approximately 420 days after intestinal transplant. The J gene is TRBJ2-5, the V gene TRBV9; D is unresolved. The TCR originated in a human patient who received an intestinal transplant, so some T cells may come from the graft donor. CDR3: CASRGLGETQYF. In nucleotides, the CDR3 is TGTGCCAGCAGGGGCTTGGGGGAGACCCAGTACTTC.